This T cell receptor beta chain was recorded in a study of glioma-infiltrating T cells. This clonotype was seen only a few times. TCR alpha and beta CDR3 regions were amplified from RNA using iRepertoire nested multiplex PCR. In TCRdb, the multiplex PCR reads were re-called with MiXCR into one record per CDR3 protein. The sample has around 120,000 distinct CDR3 sequences, around a quarter seen once. Germline V gives CDR1 DFQATT, CDR2 SNEGSKA (reference sequence). The V end was cut by 3 bases, the J end by 2 bases, with 8 bases between. The length of the CDR3 is 13 residues. Sequencing was carried out using glioma tissue, nonneoplastic brain tissue, or PBMCs (not recorded which). The clonotype originates from a human donor with low-grade glioma or glioblastoma, undergoing nonglioma brain surgery, or in good health (not recorded which). This chain uses TRBV20-1 with TRBJ1-5, with D uncertain. CDR3 region: CSARTQGNQPQHF. In DNA form, the CDR3 reads TGCAGTGCTAGGACCCAGGGCAATCAGCCCCAGCATTTT.